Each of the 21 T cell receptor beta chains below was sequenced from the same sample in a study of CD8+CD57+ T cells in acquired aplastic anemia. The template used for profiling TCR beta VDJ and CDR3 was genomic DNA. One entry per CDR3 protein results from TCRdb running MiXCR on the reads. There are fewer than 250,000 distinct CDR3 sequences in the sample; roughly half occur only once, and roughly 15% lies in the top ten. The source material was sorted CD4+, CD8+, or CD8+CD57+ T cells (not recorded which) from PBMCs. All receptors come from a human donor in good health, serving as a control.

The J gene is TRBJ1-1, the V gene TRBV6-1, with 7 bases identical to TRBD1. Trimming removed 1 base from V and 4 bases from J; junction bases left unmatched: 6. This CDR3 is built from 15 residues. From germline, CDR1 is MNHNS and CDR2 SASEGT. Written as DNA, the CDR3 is TGTGCCAGCAGTGAAGAACTACAGGGGCCCACTGAAGCTTTCTTT. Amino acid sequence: CASSEELQGPTEAFF.

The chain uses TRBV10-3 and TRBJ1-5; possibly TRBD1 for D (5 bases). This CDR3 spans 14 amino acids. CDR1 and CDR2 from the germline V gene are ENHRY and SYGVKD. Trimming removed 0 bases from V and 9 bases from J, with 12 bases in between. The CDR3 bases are TGTGCCATCAGTGAGTCGGGGGGGAGGACGCCCCAGCATTTT. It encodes CAISESGGRTPQHF.

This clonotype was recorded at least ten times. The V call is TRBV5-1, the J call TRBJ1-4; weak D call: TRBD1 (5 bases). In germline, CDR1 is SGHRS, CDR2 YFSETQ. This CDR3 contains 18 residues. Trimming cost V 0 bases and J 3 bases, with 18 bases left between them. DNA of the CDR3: TGCGCCAGCAGCTTGGGGATTGGGGGGAGAACGCCTAATGAAAAACTGTTTTTT. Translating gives CASSLGIGGRTPNEKLFF.

The chain's CDR3 is CSVEERDRSKNTEAFF. CDR3 sequence (DNA): TGCAGCGTTGAAGAAAGGGACAGGAGCAAGAACACTGAAGCTTTCTTT. V and J are TRBV29-1 and TRBJ1-1; TRBD1 agrees at 8 bases. Per germline, CDR1 SQVTM and CDR2 ANQGSEA. The CDR3 has 16 amino acids. V dropped 0 bases and J dropped 1; count of bases not matched to a gene: 7.

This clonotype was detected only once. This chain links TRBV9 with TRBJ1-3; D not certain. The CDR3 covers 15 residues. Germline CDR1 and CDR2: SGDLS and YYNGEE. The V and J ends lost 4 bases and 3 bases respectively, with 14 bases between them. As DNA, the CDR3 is TGTGCCAGCAGCCCAGCGCGAGGGTTTGGAAACACCATATATTTT. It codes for CASSPARGFGNTIYF.

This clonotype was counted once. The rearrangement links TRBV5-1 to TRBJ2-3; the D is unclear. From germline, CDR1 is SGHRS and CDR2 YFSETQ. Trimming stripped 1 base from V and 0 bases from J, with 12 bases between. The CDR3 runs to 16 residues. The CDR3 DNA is TGCGCCAGCAGCTTGTATGGTCCCACCAGCACAGATACGCAGTATTTT. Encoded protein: CASSLYGPTSTDTQYF. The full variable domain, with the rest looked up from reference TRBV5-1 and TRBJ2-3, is KAGVTQTPRYLIKTRGQQVTLSCSPISGHRSVSWYQQTPGQGLQFLFEYFSETQRNKGNFPGRFSGRQFSNSRSEMNVSTLELGDSALYLCASSLYGPTSTDTQYFGPGTRLTVL.

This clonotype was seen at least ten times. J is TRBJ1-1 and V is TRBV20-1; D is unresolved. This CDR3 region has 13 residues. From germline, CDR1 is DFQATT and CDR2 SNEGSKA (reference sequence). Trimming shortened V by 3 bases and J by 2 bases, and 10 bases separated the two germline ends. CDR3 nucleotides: TGCAGTGCTAGCGACTGGGGAAACACTGAAGCTTTCTTT. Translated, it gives CSASDWGNTEAFF.

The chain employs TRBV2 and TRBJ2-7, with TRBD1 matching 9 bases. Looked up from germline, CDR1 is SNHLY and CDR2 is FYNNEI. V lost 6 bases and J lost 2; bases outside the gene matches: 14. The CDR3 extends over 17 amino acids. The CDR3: CASSLQGAPYLTYEQYF. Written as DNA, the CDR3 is TGTGCCAGCAGCTTACAGGGGGCGCCCTATTTGACCTACGAGCAGTACTTC.

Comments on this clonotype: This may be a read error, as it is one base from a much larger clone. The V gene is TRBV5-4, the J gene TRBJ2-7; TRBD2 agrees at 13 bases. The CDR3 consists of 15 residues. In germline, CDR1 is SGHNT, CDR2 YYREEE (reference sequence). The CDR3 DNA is TGTGCCGGCAGTCCTACTAGCGGGGGGGCGGGTGAGCAGTACTTC. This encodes CAGSPTSGGAGEQYF.

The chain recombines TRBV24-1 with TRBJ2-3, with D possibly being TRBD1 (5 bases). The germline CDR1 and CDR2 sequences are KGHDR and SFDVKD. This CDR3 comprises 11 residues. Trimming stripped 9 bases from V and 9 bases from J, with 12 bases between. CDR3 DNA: TGTGCCACCCATGACCAGGGAACGCAGTATTTT. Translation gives CATHDQGTQYF.

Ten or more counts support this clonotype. CDR3 bases: TGTGCCAGCAGCTTACCGGCGATCGGGGGGCCCCTCCACTTT. This encodes CASSLPAIGGPLHF. The chain links TRBV7-2 to TRBJ1-6; TRBD1 might be the D (5 bases). From germline, CDR1 is SGHTA and CDR2 FQGNSA. Trimming removed 2 bases from V and 13 bases from J, with 15 bases in between. The CDR3 is 14 amino acids.

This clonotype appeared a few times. CDR3 in amino acids: CASSANPRDGHSYEQYF. CDR3 in DNA: TGTGCCAGCAGCGCAAACCCGAGGGACGGGCACTCCTACGAGCAGTACTTC. The rearrangement joins TRBV9 to TRBJ2-7, with D perhaps TRBD1 or TRBD2 (5 bases each). In germline, CDR1 is SGDLS, CDR2 YYNGEE. There are 17 residues in the CDR3. The V end lost 3 bases, the J end lost 0 bases, and 19 bases lay between the germline ends. The full variable domain, with the rest looked up from reference TRBV9 and TRBJ2-7, is DSGVTQTPKHLITATGQRVTLRCSPRSGDLSVYWYQQSLDQGLQFLIQYYNGEERAKGNILERFSAQQFPDLHSELNLSSLELGDSALYFCASSANPRDGHSYEQYFGPGTRLTVT.

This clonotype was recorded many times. The CDR3: CSARGNNSPLHF. Written as DNA, the CDR3 is TGCAGTGCTAGAGGGAATAATTCACCCCTCCACTTT. The chain joins TRBV20-1 to TRBJ1-6, with D unresolved. The CDR3 is 12 amino acids. Germline values: CDR1 DFQATT, CDR2 SNEGSKA (reference sequence). V lost 1 base to trimming and J lost 5 bases, with 3 bases between them.

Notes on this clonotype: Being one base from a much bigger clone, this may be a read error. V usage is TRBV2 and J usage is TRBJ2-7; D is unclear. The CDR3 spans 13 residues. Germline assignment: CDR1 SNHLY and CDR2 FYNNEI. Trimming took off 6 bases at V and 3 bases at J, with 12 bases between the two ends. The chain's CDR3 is CASSLVHFYEQYF. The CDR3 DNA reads TGTGCCAGCAGCTTGGTACACTTCTACGAGCAGTACTTC.

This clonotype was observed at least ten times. The CDR3 coding sequence is TGCAGTGCTAGAGATTTTATCGGCGGGACAGGTTACAATGAGCAGTTCTTC. Translation gives CSARDFIGGTGYNEQFF. The chain uses TRBV20-1 and TRBJ2-1; 8 bases are shared with TRBD1. Germline CDR1 is DFQATT and CDR2 is SNEGSKA (reference sequence). The CDR3 extends over 17 amino acids. V shed 0 bases and J 4 bases; nucleotides not matched to a gene: 11.

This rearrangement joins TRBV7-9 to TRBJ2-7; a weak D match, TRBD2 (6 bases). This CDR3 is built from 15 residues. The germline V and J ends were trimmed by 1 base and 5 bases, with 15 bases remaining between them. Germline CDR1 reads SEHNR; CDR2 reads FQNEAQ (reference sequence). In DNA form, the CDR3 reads TGTGCCAGCAGCTTAGATCCCGGGAGAGCCCACGAGCAGTACTTC. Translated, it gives CASSLDPGRAHEQYF. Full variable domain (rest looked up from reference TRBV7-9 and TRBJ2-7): DTGVSQNPRHKITKRGQNVTFRCDPISEHNRLYWYRQTLGQGPEFLTYFQNEAQLEKSRLLSDRFSAERPKGSFSTLEIQRTEQGDSAMYLCASSLDPGRAHEQYFGPGTRLTVT.

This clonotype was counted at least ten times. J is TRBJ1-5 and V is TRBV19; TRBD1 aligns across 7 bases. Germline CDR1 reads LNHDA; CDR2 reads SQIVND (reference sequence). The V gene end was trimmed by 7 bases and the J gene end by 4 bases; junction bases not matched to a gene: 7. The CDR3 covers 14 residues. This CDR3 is CASKPPQGNQPQHF. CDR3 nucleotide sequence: TGTGCCAGTAAACCCCCACAGGGGAATCAGCCCCAGCATTTT.

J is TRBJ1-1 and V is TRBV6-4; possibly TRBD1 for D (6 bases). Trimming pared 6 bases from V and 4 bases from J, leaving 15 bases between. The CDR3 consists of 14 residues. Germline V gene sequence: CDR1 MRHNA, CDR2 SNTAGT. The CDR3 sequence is CASRQGRRATEAFF. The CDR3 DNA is TGTGCCAGCAGGCAGGGGCGGAGGGCCACTGAAGCTTTCTTT.

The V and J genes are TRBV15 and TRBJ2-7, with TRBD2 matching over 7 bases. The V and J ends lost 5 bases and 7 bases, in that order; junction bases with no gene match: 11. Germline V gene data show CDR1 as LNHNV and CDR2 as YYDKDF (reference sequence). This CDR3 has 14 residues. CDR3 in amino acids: CATSSTRLAREQYF. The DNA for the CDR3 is TGTGCCACCAGCTCGACGAGACTAGCCCGGGAGCAGTACTTC.

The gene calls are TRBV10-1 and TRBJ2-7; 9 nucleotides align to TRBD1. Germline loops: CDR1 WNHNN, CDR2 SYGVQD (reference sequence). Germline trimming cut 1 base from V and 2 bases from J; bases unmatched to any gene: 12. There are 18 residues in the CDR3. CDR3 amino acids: CASSEFGNAGQGTYEQYF. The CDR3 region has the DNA TGCGCCAGCAGTGAGTTTGGGAACGCGGGACAGGGCACCTACGAGCAGTACTTC.

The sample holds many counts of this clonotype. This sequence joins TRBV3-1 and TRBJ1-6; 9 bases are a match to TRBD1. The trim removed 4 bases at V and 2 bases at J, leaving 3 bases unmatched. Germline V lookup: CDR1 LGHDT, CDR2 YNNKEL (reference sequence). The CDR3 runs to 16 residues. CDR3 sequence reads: CASSPQGAAYNSPLHF. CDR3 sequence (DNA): TGTGCCAGCAGCCCACAGGGGGCCGCCTATAATTCACCCCTCCACTTT.